A selection of T cell receptor beta chains follows, all from one sample in a study of T cells in localized non-small cell lung cancer. Using immunoSEQ multiplex PCR, the repertoire was profiled, and TCRdb retains in-frame clones only, with some absent. The sample carries under 55,000 clones, roughly 80% recorded once. Sample: PBMCs, taken before any cancer treatment. The receptor source for this set is a woman aged 40-70 years with stage II lung adenocarcinoma. Each CDR3 is given with its conserved first and last residue. The D gene is left open where the match is weak. Size is stated for part of the rows, as once, few or many counts, or as a class when the clone is expanded.

TRBV7-3	-	TRBJ2-5	-	CASSLTSVETQYF	TGTGCCAGCAGCTTAACTAGCGTAGAGACCCAGTACTTC
TRBV27	TRBD1	TRBJ2-1	-	CASSSLTGGVNEQFF	TGTGCCAGCAGTTCCTTGACAGGGGGTGTAAATGAGCAGTTCTTC
TRBV5-1	-	TRBJ1-1	few	CASSLDTGAAEAFF	TGCGCCAGCAGCTTGGATACGGGGGCCGCTGAAGCTTTCTTT
TRBV11-2	TRBD1	TRBJ1-1	-	CASSLGYRDRVRNTEAFF	TGTGCCAGCAGCTTAGGCTACCGGGACAGGGTTCGGAACACTGAAGCTTTCTTT
TRBV7-3	-	TRBJ2-6	once	CASSYDLRGSGANVLTF	TGTGCCAGCAGCTACGACCTCAGGGGTTCTGGGGCCAACGTCCTGACTTTC
TRBV18	TRBD1	TRBJ1-4	few	CASSPQGANEKLFF	TGTGCCAGCTCACCTCAGGGGGCTAATGAAAAACTGTTTTTT
TRBV19	-	TRBJ1-2	-	CASSTGGGYTF	TGTGCCAGTAGTACCGGGGGCGGCTACACCTTC
TRBV19	-	TRBJ1-5	-	CASSRGRDQPQHF	TGTGCCAGTAGTCGGGGCAGGGATCAGCCCCAGCATTTT
TRBV9	-	TRBJ2-2	-	CASSVTSGSRTGELFF	TGTGCCAGCAGCGTAACCAGCGGGTCGCGCACCGGGGAGCTGTTTTTT
TRBV14	TRBD2	TRBJ2-4	-	CASSRSGGAGAKNIQYF	TGTGCCAGCAGTCGAAGCGGGGGCGCCGGGGCCAAAAACATTCAGTACTTC
TRBV18	TRBD1	TRBJ1-4	-	CASSPGQGATNEKLFF	TGTGCCAGCTCACCGGGACAGGGGGCAACTAATGAAAAACTGTTTTTT
TRBV28	-	TRBJ1-5	-	CASSSWGTSNQPQHF	TGTGCCAGCAGCTCCTGGGGCACTAGCAATCAGCCCCAGCATTTT
TRBV9	-	TRBJ2-3	-	CASSVAFTRDTDTQYF	TGTGCCAGCAGCGTAGCCTTTACTCGGGACACAGATACGCAGTATTTT
TRBV7-8	-	TRBJ2-3	-	CASSVLAPDTQYF	TGTGCCAGCAGCGTCCTAGCGCCAGATACGCAGTATTTT
TRBV4-3	-	TRBJ2-5	-	CASSPPDQQETQYF	TGCGCCAGCAGCCCTCCGGACCAGCAAGAGACCCAGTACTTC
TRBV30	-	TRBJ1-6	-	CAWSVHRYNSPLHF	TGTGCCTGGAGTGTTCATAGGTATAATTCACCCCTCCACTTT
TRBV18	TRBD1	TRBJ1-1	once	CASSPETGWSTEAFF	TGTGCCAGCTCGCCGGAGACAGGGTGGAGCACTGAAGCTTTCTTT
TRBV6-1	-	TRBJ1-1	-	CASSEGGSGVTEAFF	TGTGCCAGCAGTGAAGGTGGCTCGGGGGTCACTGAAGCTTTCTTT
TRBV19	-	TRBJ2-1	-	CASSSGVGSYNEQFF	TGTGCCAGTAGTTCAGGGGTAGGATCCTACAATGAGCAGTTCTTC
TRBV7-2	-	TRBJ2-2	-	CASRVSQGPTGELFF	TGTGCCAGCAGAGTCTCACAGGGACCCACCGGGGAGCTGTTTTTT